The T cell receptor beta chain under discussion was sequenced for a study of blood T cell repertoires in COVID-19. About the research overall: Spain, Italy and the United States supplied samples that represented acute and convalescent COVID-19. Nucleic acid was either cDNA or gDNA, and it came from T cells, B-cell-depleted T cells, or PBMCs.

The V end lost 7 bases, the J end lost 2 bases, and 9 bases lay between the germline ends. The CDR3 sequence is 13 residues long. As originally analysed: The assay estimated nucleated cells by amplifying reference gene primers. Data came from immunoSEQ multiplex PCR; TCRdb stores just in-frame clones and leaves some out. V and J calls plus clone size are reproduced from that table; the DNA served to infer D and trimming. The repertoire consists of tens of thousands of clones, with 81% occurring once and the leading ten covering approximately 15%. This receptor was obtained from a woman aged 55-70 years with acute or convalescent COVID-19. The sequenced material came from peripheral blood. The rearrangement joins TRBV12-3 or TRBV12-4 to TRBJ2-1, with TRBD2 as a possible D gene (6 bases). The CDR3 here is CASNKRAYNEQFF. The CDR3 nucleotides are TGTGCCAGCAACAAGCGGGCCTACAATGAGCAGTTCTTC.